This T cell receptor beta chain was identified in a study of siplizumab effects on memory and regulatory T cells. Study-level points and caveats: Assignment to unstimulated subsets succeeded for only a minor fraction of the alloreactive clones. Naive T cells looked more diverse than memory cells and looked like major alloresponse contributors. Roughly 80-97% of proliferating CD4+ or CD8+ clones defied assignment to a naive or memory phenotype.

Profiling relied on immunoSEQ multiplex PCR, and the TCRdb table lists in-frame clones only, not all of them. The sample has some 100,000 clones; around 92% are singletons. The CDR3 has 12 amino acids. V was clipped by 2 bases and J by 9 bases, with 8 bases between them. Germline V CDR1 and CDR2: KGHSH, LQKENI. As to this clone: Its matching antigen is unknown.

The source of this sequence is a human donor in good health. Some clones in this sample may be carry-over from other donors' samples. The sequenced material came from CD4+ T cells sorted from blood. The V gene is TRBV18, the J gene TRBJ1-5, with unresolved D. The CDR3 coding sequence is TGTGCCAGCTCACCATGGGGTAGGCCCCAGCATTTT. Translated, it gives CASSPWGRPQHF.